What follows are 5 T cell receptor beta chains derived from one specimen sequenced in a study of TIL therapy for anti-PD-1-resistant metastatic lung cancer. Time point in this sample: pre-treatment sample, taken before nivolumab and TIL therapy. Tumor tissue came from excised metastases, mostly pleural nodules or supraclavicular lymph nodes. The libraries were made with immunoSEQ v3. Assay: immunoSEQ multiplex PCR; the TCRdb copy retains only in-frame clones and omits some. The repertoire holds about 26,000 clones, around 77% seen once, with around 7.2% in the top ten. The starting material was tumor tissue, obtained at baseline. The receptor set was obtained from a person aged 25 to 85 with non-small cell lung cancer.

This clone was seen a handful of times. Here the CDR3 reads CASSLALGDGYGYTF. The CDR3 region has the DNA TGTGCCAGCAGTCTCGCCCTCGGGGATGGCTATGGCTACACCTTC. The chain links TRBV28 to TRBJ1-2; D remains ambiguous. Germline CDR1 and CDR2: MDHEN and SYDVKM. The CDR3 consists of 15 residues. Between the trimmed V and J ends, which lost 5 bases and 4 bases, there was a span of 17 bases.

The table lists this clone with a few counts. The chain employs TRBV7-8 and TRBJ2-2; D unresolved. CDR1 and CDR2 (germline): SGHVS, FQNEAQ. The CDR3 contains 15 residues. The V end lost 5 bases, the J end lost 5 bases, and 15 bases lay between the germline ends. CDR3 amino acids: CASSPRTEQTGELFF. The CDR3 bases are TGTGCCAGCAGCCCCCGTACCGAACAGACCGGGGAGCTGTTTTTT.

The V and J genes are TRBV6-1 and TRBJ1-1; 7 bases match TRBD1. The CDR3 has 12 residues. Looked up from germline, CDR1 is MNHNS and CDR2 is SASEGT. V was clipped by 6 bases and J by 7 bases; unmatched bases: 5. The CDR3 here is CASRQGSYEAFF. CDR3 DNA sequence: TGTGCCAGCAGACAGGGGAGCTATGAAGCTTTCTTT.

This clone was seen only a few times. V usage is TRBV4-3 and J usage is TRBJ1-6; D call uncertain. The CDR3 spans 16 residues. V was trimmed by 0 bases and J by 9 bases, leaving 15 bases between them. Germline V lookup: CDR1 LGHNA, CDR2 YSLEER. For the CDR3, the DNA is TGCGCCAGCAGCCAAGATCCCGGCGGCTCCGCTTCACCCCTCCACTTT. This codes for CASSQDPGGSASPLHF.

This clone was counted a few times. The chain employs TRBV10-3 and TRBJ1-2; 7 bases fit TRBD1. With V trimmed by 3 bases and J by 4 bases, 5 bases remained unmatched. The CDR3 contains 14 residues. Germline V lookup: CDR1 ENHRY, CDR2 SYGVKD. This CDR3 reads CAISERGGGYGYTF. DNA of the CDR3: TGTGCCATCAGTGAAAGAGGGGGCGGCTATGGCTACACCTTC.